Listed below are T cell receptor beta chains from one sample, sequenced in a study of OX40 agonist ivuxolimab in advanced cancers. Profiling relied on immunoSEQ multiplex PCR, and the TCRdb table lists in-frame clones only, not all of them. Of some 77,000 clones in the sample, roughly 91% are singletons; the top ten hold around 0.29%. The starting material was CD4+ or CD8+ T cells sorted from blood, obtained in a trial of the OX40 agonist ivuxolimab. Every receptor here comes from an adult with an advanced solid tumor such as melanoma, head and neck, liver or kidney cancer. Both conserved end residues are part of each CDR3. D genes are given only for firm matches. Clone size is shown for a subset of rows, as once, few, many or a class of expanded clone.

D	V	J	size	CDR3	DNA
-	TRBV5-4	TRBJ1-3	-	CASSPGGGRNSGNTIYF	TGTGCCAGCAGCCCCGGTGGGGGGAGAAACTCTGGAAACACCATATATTTT
TRBD2	TRBV4-2	TRBJ2-3	-	CASSQGQTSGADTQYF	TGTGCCAGCAGCCAGGGTCAGACTAGCGGGGCAGATACGCAGTATTTT
-	TRBV5-1	TRBJ2-1	-	CASSRDRAAESSYNEQFF	TGCGCCAGCAGCCGTGACCGGGCAGCGGAAAGCTCCTACAATGAGCAGTTCTTC
-	TRBV18	TRBJ1-6	once	CASSPEGSYNSPLHF	TGTGCCAGCTCACCGGAGGGCTCCTATAATTCACCCCTCCACTTT
TRBD2	TRBV9	TRBJ2-3	-	CASSVLSSGSLDTQYF	TGTGCCAGCAGCGTATTGTCTAGCGGGAGCTTAGATACGCAGTATTTT
TRBD1	TRBV5-8	TRBJ1-4	-	CASSLVEGAYEKLFF	TGTGCCAGCAGCTTGGTGGAGGGGGCATATGAAAAACTGTTTTTT
-	TRBV5-6	TRBJ2-5	once	CASSLVEGGLQETQYF	TGTGCCAGCAGCTTGGTTGAGGGGGGGCTTCAAGAGACCCAGTACTTC
TRBD2	TRBV9	TRBJ2-1	-	CASSVVGAGGFHNEQFF	TGTGCCAGCAGCGTAGTGGGAGCGGGAGGTTTCCACAATGAGCAGTTCTTC
-	TRBV29-1	TRBJ2-5	-	CSVEDLPPGYWGTQYF	TGCAGCGTTGAAGACCTGCCCCCGGGATACTGGGGGACCCAGTACTTC
TRBD1	TRBV10-1	TRBJ2-1	once	CASSQGQGAFDEQFF	TGCGCCAGCAGCCAGGGACAGGGGGCTTTCGATGAGCAGTTCTTC
-	TRBV27	TRBJ2-7	-	CASSSDASYEQYF	TGTGCCAGCAGTTCGGACGCCTCCTACGAGCAGTACTTC
TRBD1	TRBV4-2	TRBJ2-1	once	CASSPGQGSYNEQFF	TGTGCCAGCAGCCCGGGACAGGGCTCCTACAATGAGCAGTTCTTC
TRBD1	TRBV5-4	TRBJ2-7	-	CASSSSGQGSYEQYF	TGTGCCAGCAGCTCCTCTGGACAGGGATCCTACGAGCAGTACTTC
TRBD1	TRBV5-1	TRBJ1-6	once	CASTQTGGGSPLHF	TGCGCCAGCACGCAAACAGGGGGCGGTTCACCCCTCCACTTT
-	TRBV29-1	TRBJ2-1	-	CSVDATLTVEQFF	TGCAGCGTTGACGCCACCCTCACGGTTGAGCAGTTCTTC
-	TRBV7-9	TRBJ2-3	-	CASNRTGFSTDTQYF	TGTGCCAGCAACCGGACGGGGTTTAGCACAGATACGCAGTATTTT
-	TRBV28	TRBJ1-1	-	CASSHRGAEAFF	TGTGCCAGCAGTCATAGGGGGGCTGAAGCTTTCTTT
-	TRBV5-1	TRBJ2-2	-	CASSLGQKSGELFF	TGCGCCAGCAGCTTGGGACAGAAATCTGGGGAGCTGTTTTTT
TRBD1	TRBV5-4	TRBJ1-4	-	CASREGQTTNEKLFF	TGTGCCAGCAGGGAGGGACAGACAACTAATGAAAAACTGTTTTTT
TRBD1	TRBV7-2	TRBJ1-1	-	CASSPQGMGGMNTEAFF	TGTGCCAGCAGCCCACAGGGGATGGGGGGGATGAACACTGAAGCTTTCTTT
-	TRBV5-6	TRBJ2-5	-	CASSLYGPQSTQYF	TGTGCCAGCAGCTTGTATGGGCCCCAAAGCACCCAGTACTTC
TRBD2	TRBV7-2	TRBJ2-7	-	CASSFTSGSYEQYF	TGTGCCAGCAGCTTCACTAGCGGTTCCTACGAGCAGTACTTC
TRBD1	TRBV7-2	TRBJ2-5	-	CASSSGQGIRETQYF	TGTGCCAGCAGCTCGGGACAGGGCATCCGAGAGACCCAGTACTTC
TRBD1	TRBV6-5	TRBJ1-3	-	CASSRGQGGNTIYF	TGTGCCAGCAGCCGAGGACAGGGCGGAAACACCATATATTTT
TRBD2	TRBV7-2	TRBJ2-2	-	CASSSPAGGFTGELFF	TGTGCCAGCAGCTCCCCCGCGGGAGGCTTCACCGGGGAGCTGTTTTTT
-	TRBV4-3	TRBJ2-3	once	CASSQEGRPASTDTQYF	TGCGCCAGCAGCCAAGAAGGGCGGCCAGCTAGCACAGATACGCAGTATTTT
-	TRBV7-2	TRBJ1-2	-	CASSLSRESNYGYTF	TGTGCCAGCAGCTTATCAAGGGAGTCAAACTATGGCTACACCTTC
TRBD1	TRBV7-2	TRBJ2-7	-	CASSFGTGPYEQYF	TGTGCCAGCAGCTTCGGGACAGGACCCTACGAGCAGTACTTC
-	TRBV7-9	TRBJ2-5	-	CASSLGQEETQYF	TGTGCCAGCAGCTTAGGGCAAGAAGAGACCCAGTACTTC
-	TRBV25-1	TRBJ1-6	-	CASSDTGLGSPLHF	TGTGCCAGCAGTGACACAGGGTTAGGATCACCCCTCCACTTT
TRBD1	TRBV27	TRBJ1-2	once	CASSRTGDGYTF	TGTGCCAGCAGCCGGACAGGGGATGGCTACACCTTC
TRBD1	TRBV5-1	TRBJ1-2	-	CASSLRDRDNYGYTF	TGCGCCAGCAGTCTTAGGGACAGGGATAACTATGGCTACACCTTC
-	TRBV7-2	TRBJ2-3	-	CASRDGTLGTDTQYF	TGTGCCAGCAGGGACGGGACTTTGGGCACAGATACGCAGTATTTT
TRBD2	TRBV9	TRBJ2-2	-	CASSVLPSGGSTGELFF	TGTGCCAGCAGCGTACTCCCTAGCGGGGGGTCTACCGGGGAGCTGTTTTTT
-	TRBV5-1	TRBJ2-2	-	CASSFLQGGTGELFF	TGCGCCAGCAGCTTTTTACAGGGCGGCACCGGGGAGCTGTTTTTT
TRBD1	TRBV5-6	TRBJ2-7	-	CASRRQGAVQYF	TGTGCCAGCAGGAGACAGGGGGCTGTGCAGTACTTC
-	TRBV7-9	TRBJ2-1	-	CASSLGAGLSYNEQFF	TGTGCCAGCAGCTTAGGCGCAGGCCTTTCCTACAATGAGCAGTTCTTC
-	TRBV11-3	TRBJ2-3	-	CASSEQSDTQYF	TGTGCCAGCAGCGAACAGAGTGATACGCAGTATTTT